This entry describes one T cell receptor (beta chain). The germline V gene encodes CDR1 SGHRS and CDR2 YFSETQ. V was clipped by 0 bases and J by 2 bases, with 8 bases between them. There are 14 residues in the CDR3. The study made its TCR cDNA through 5'RACE template switching. That step introduced a universal primer site along with UMIs. TCRdb re-analysed the 5' RACE reads in MiXCR, keeping a single row per CDR3 protein. The data contain 95,000 to 100,000 distinct CDR3 sequences, approximately 5.5% of them singletons. The data derive from a study of T cells after yellow fever vaccination. Study at large: Where fractions had low cell numbers, libraries were prepared from them with the SMART-Seq v4 Ultra Low Input RNA kit.

The sequence was obtained from a man aged 18 to 29 who received the YFV17D yellow fever vaccine. This chain uses TRBV5-1 with TRBJ2-5; D unclear. Sequencing used CD8+ T cells sorted from PBMCs, obtained 10 days after the yellow fever booster vaccination. The CDR3 DNA is TGCGCCAGCAGCTTGGTACAGCCACAAGAGACCCAGTACTTC. It specifies CASSLVQPQETQYF.